One sample yielded the 22 T cell receptor beta chains listed below, sequenced in a study of T cell responses to AZD1222 COVID-19 vaccine (dated by TCRdb to about 2021). Library preparation employed the immunoSEQ multiplex PCR assay. As stored in TCRdb, this immuneACCESS dataset retains in-frame rearrangements with V and J assigned. A fraction of the clones does not appear; measured against another copy, unresolved V genes explain less than half of the discrepancy, and the remainder lacks a known reason. The sample yields 55,000 to 90,000 clones; roughly four fifths were counted once. More than 5% of the sample goes to the ten largest clones. The time point label, read with the paper, signifies: baseline before first vaccination. This material consisted of peripheral blood, taken on day 0 of AZD1222 vaccination. Source of these receptors: an adult in good health.

The chain combines TRBV7-2 with TRBJ1-5; D possibly corresponds to TRBD1 (5 bases). Looked up from germline, CDR1 is SGHTA and CDR2 is FQGNSA. Trimming took off 2 bases at V and 1 base at J, with 9 bases between the two ends. This CDR3 is built from 15 residues. The CDR3 sequence is CASSLSRGSNQPQHF. DNA of the CDR3: TGTGCCAGCAGCTTAAGTCGGGGCAGCAATCAGCCCCAGCATTTT.

In its sample, this clone was seen many times. This rearrangement joins TRBV4-1 to TRBJ2-7; D gene uncertain. There are 14 residues in the CDR3. CDR1 and CDR2 from the germline V gene are MGHRA and YSYEKL. Deletions cut 1 base from V and 2 bases from J, with 9 bases between. CDR3 DNA sequence: TGCGCCAGCAGCCAAGTGGACGGAACCTACGAGCAGTACTTC. This codes for CASSQVDGTYEQYF.

V usage is TRBV4-1 and J usage is TRBJ1-3, with a tentative D call TRBD1 (5 bases). The CDR3 contains 19 residues. Trimming removed 0 bases at V and 1 base at J, with 19 bases between. Per germline, CDR1 MGHRA and CDR2 YSYEKL. This CDR3 reads CASSQDGALPGQSGNTIYF. The CDR3, as DNA: TGCGCCAGCAGCCAAGACGGGGCGTTACCGGGGCAATCTGGAAACACCATATATTTT.

This chain joins TRBV10-3 and TRBJ1-2; 7 nucleotides line up with TRBD1. Germline values: CDR1 ENHRY, CDR2 SYGVKD. CDR3 length equals 13 residues. Trimming cost V 3 bases and J 4 bases; bases outside gene matches: 2. The CDR3 DNA follows: TGTGCCATCAGTGAAGACAGGGCCTATGGCTACACCTTC. The encoded protein is CAISEDRAYGYTF.

The rearrangement links TRBV5-4 to TRBJ2-7; TRBD1 is a possible D gene (5 bases). CDR3 length equals 13 residues. The V gene's germline CDR1 is SGHNT and CDR2 YYREEE (reference sequence). V gave up 0 bases and J gave up 6 bases, with 10 bases separating them. As DNA, the CDR3 is TGTGCCAGCAGCTTGGTCCCAGGGCCCGAGCAGTACTTC. It is translated as CASSLVPGPEQYF.

This chain links TRBV11-2 with TRBJ1-2; D possibly corresponds to TRBD1 (5 bases). Germline V gene data show CDR1 as SGHAT and CDR2 as FQNNGV. This CDR3 spans 13 amino acids. V lost 5 bases, J lost 8 bases, and 15 bases lay in between. For the CDR3, the DNA is TGTGCCAGCAGCAAGGGACCTGACGGCGGCTACACCTTC. Translation gives CASSKGPDGGYTF.

The chain uses TRBV11-3 and TRBJ2-4; tentatively, D is TRBD2 (6 bases). The CDR3 consists of 14 residues. V was cut by 5 bases and J by 5 bases, with 13 bases left in between. Looked up from germline, CDR1 is SGHNT and CDR2 is YENEEA. The CDR3 sequence: CASSDLAKQNIQYF. DNA for the CDR3: TGTGCCAGCAGCGACCTAGCGAAACAAAACATTCAGTACTTC. Based on the CDR3 plus reference TRBV11-3 and TRBJ2-4, the full variable domain is EAGVVQSPRYKIIEKKQPVAFWCNPISGHNTLYWYLQNLGQGPELLIRYENEEAVDDSQLPKDRFSAERLKGVDSTLKIQPAELGDSAVYLCASSDLAKQNIQYFGAGTRLSVL.

This sequence joins TRBV9 and TRBJ1-1; no definite D call. Trimming removed 0 bases at V and 4 bases at J, with 7 bases between. The CDR3 sequence is 13 residues long. Germline CDR1 is SGDLS and CDR2 is YYNGEE. CDR3 sequence reads: CASSVDGVTEAFF. CDR3 in DNA: TGTGCCAGCAGCGTAGATGGGGTCACTGAAGCTTTCTTT.

This sequence joins TRBV30 and TRBJ1-5; weak D call: TRBD1 (5 bases). V was cut by 2 bases and J by 7 bases, with 12 bases left in between. The germline V gene encodes CDR1 GTSNPN and CDR2 SVGIG (reference sequence). The CDR3 contains 13 residues. The CDR3 coding sequence is TGTGCCTGGAGTACGGAGGGACGACAGCCCCAGCATTTT. Encoded protein: CAWSTEGRQPQHF.

This clone was picked up a small number of times. The rearrangement joins TRBV7-9 to TRBJ2-1, with D unresolved. Germline lookup yields CDR1 SEHNR and CDR2 FQNEAQ (reference sequence). V lost 5 bases, J lost 0 bases, and 5 bases lay in between. The CDR3 loop spans 13 amino acids. CDR3 residues: CASSPNSYNEQFF. CDR3 sequence (DNA): TGTGCCAGCAGCCCAAACTCCTACAATGAGCAGTTCTTC.

The genes are TRBV30 and TRBJ1-2; 7 nucleotides agree with TRBD1. Germline CDR1 is GTSNPN and CDR2 is SVGIG (reference sequence). The V gene end was trimmed by 2 bases and the J gene end by 1 base; junction bases not matched to a gene: 7. This CDR3 is built from 15 residues. This chain's CDR3 is CAWSKGGRLNYGYTF. In DNA, the CDR3 is TGTGCCTGGAGTAAAGGGGGCAGACTTAACTATGGCTACACCTTC.

The chain employs TRBV6-6 and TRBJ2-7; 9 bases agree with TRBD1. The V gene end was trimmed by 1 base and the J gene end by 5 bases; junction bases not matched to a gene: 3. The CDR3 has 14 amino acids. Germline CDR1 MNHNY, CDR2 SVGAGI (reference sequence). The chain's CDR3 is CASSYLQGAHEQYF. DNA for the CDR3: TGTGCCAGCAGTTACTTACAGGGGGCCCACGAGCAGTACTTC.

This chain uses TRBV5-1 with TRBJ2-2; TRBD1 agrees at 8 bases. This CDR3 is 16 amino acids long. Losses at the gene ends were 0 bases for V and 1 base for J; bases not matched to a gene: 2. Germline V gives CDR1 SGHRS, CDR2 YFSETQ. The chain's CDR3 is CASSLVDRGNTGELFF. The CDR3 DNA is TGCGCCAGCAGCTTGGTCGACAGGGGGAACACCGGGGAGCTGTTTTTT.

The V call is TRBV9, the J call TRBJ2-3, with D hard to call. The CDR3 loop spans 12 amino acids. V lost 4 bases and J lost 6, with 9 bases in between. Germline-derived CDR1 and CDR2 are SGDLS and YYNGEE. The CDR3 loop is CASSRSADTQYF. CDR3 DNA: TGTGCCAGCAGCCGCTCCGCGGATACGCAGTATTTT.

In its sample, this clone was seen a few times. V gene TRBV7-9 combines with J gene TRBJ2-2, with D hard to call. CDR1 and CDR2 from the germline V gene are SEHNR and FQNEAQ (reference sequence). V was clipped by 8 bases and J by 2 bases, with 3 bases between them. The length of the CDR3 is 11 residues. DNA for the CDR3: TGTGCCAGCGATAACACCGGGGAGCTGTTTTTT. Translated: CASDNTGELFF.

This clone has more than one count but fewer than ten. The CDR3 region has the DNA TGTGCCAGCGGCCAACCAAGCGGGGGGGCCTTGCATGAGCAGTTCTTC. Its translation is CASGQPSGGALHEQFF. The rearrangement uses TRBV9 and TRBJ2-1, with 10 positions matching TRBD2. CDR3 length: 16 residues. The ends lost 7 bases at V and 8 bases at J; junction bases unmatched: 15. Germline V gene lookup returns CDR1 SGDLS and CDR2 YYNGEE.

The chain links TRBV9 to TRBJ2-2, with D uncertain. Trimming left V 3 bases short and J 5 bases short, with 5 bases between. Germline V gene sequence: CDR1 SGDLS, CDR2 YYNGEE. The CDR3 covers 12 residues. The CDR3 sequence is CASSASTGELFF. DNA for the CDR3: TGTGCCAGCAGCGCATCGACCGGGGAGCTGTTTTTT.

CDR3 in amino acids: CASSETWARYGYTF. Here the CDR3 DNA reads TGTGCCAGCAGTGAAACATGGGCTAGGTATGGCTACACCTTC. The V gene is TRBV2, the J gene TRBJ1-2, with unresolved D. The V gene lost 2 bases and the J gene lost 5 bases, with 12 bases spanning the gap. This CDR3 spans 14 amino acids. CDR1 SNHLY and CDR2 FYNNEI come from the germline V gene.

This chain links TRBV11-2 with TRBJ1-5; 12 bases are a match to TRBD1. Germline V gives CDR1 SGHAT, CDR2 FQNNGV. The V and J ends lost 4 bases and 2 bases, in that order; junction bases with no gene match: 6. This CDR3 has 17 amino acids. The CDR3 DNA sequence: TGTGCCAGCAGCTCGGGGACAGGGGGCAGGGGCAATCAGCCCCAGCATTTT. Its translation is CASSSGTGGRGNQPQHF.

The chain couples TRBV28 to TRBJ1-5, with 7 positions matching TRBD1. Per the germline V gene, CDR1 is MDHEN and CDR2 is SYDVKM. Trimming removed 5 bases from V and 0 bases from J; junction bases left unmatched: 7. The CDR3 spans 16 residues. The CDR3 DNA follows: TGTGCCAGCAGTCCGATTCACAGGGGTAGCAATCAGCCCCAGCATTTT. Translating it yields CASSPIHRGSNQPQHF. Full variable domain (remainder filled in from reference TRBV28 and TRBJ1-5): DVKVTQSSRYLVKRTGEKVFLECVQDMDHENMFWYRQDPGLGLRLIYFSYDVKMKEKGDIPEGYSVSREKKERFSLILESASTNQTSMYLCASSPIHRGSNQPQHFGDGTRLSIL.

The chain employs TRBV7-9 and TRBJ2-5; D remains unclear. There are 13 residues in the CDR3. Germline V CDR1 and CDR2: SEHNR, FQNEAQ (reference sequence). V was trimmed by 3 bases and J by 4 bases, leaving 9 bases between them. The CDR3 is CASSFSRAETQYF. CDR3 sequence (DNA): TGTGCCAGCAGCTTTAGCCGAGCAGAGACCCAGTACTTC.

V and J are TRBV4-3 and TRBJ2-3, with TRBD2 as a possible D gene (5 bases). The CDR3 has 18 amino acids. The V gene lost 0 bases and the J gene lost 2 bases, with 18 bases spanning the gap. Germline CDR1 and CDR2: LGHNA and YSLEER. CDR3 in amino acids: CASSQDLAGNGYTDTQYF. Written as DNA, the CDR3 is TGCGCCAGCAGCCAAGATCTGGCCGGGAACGGGTACACAGATACGCAGTATTTT.